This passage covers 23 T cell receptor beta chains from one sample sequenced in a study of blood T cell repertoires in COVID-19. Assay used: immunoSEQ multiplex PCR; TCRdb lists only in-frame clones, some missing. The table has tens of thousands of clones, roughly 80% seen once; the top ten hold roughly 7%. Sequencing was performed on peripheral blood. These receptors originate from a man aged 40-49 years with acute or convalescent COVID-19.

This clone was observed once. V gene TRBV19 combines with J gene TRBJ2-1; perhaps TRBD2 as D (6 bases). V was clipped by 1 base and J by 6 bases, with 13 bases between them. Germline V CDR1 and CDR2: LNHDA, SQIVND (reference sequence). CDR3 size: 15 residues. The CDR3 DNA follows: TGTGCCAGTAGTATAGCCGGGGGTATACGCAATGAGCAGTTCTTC. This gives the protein CASSIAGGIRNEQFF.

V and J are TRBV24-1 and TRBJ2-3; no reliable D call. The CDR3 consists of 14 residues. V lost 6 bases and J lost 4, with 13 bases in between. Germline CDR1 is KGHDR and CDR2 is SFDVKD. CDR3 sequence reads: CATSPLAVADTQYF. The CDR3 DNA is TGTGCCACCAGTCCACTCGCGGTTGCAGATACGCAGTATTTT.

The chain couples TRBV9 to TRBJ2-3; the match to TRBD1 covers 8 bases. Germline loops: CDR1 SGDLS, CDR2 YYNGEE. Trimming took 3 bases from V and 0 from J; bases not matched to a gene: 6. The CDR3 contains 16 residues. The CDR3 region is CASSARQGSSTDTQYF. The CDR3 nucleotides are TGTGCCAGCAGCGCCAGACAGGGGTCTAGCACAGATACGCAGTATTTT.

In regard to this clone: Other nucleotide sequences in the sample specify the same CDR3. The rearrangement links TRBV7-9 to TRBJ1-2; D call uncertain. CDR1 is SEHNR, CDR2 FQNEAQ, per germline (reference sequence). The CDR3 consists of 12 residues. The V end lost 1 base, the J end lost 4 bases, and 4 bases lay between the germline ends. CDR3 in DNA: TGTGCCAGCAGCTTAGAGAGCTATGGCTACACCTTC. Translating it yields CASSLESYGYTF.

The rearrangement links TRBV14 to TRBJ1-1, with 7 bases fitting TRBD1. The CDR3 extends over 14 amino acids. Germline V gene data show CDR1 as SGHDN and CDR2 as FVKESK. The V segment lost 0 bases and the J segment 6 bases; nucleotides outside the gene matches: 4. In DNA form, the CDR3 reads TGTGCCAGCAGCCAAGATACAGGGGTGCCTGAAGCTTTCTTT. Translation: CASSQDTGVPEAFF. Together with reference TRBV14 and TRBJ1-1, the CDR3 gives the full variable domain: EAGVTQFPSHSVIEKGQTVTLRCDPISGHDNLYWYRRVMGKEIKFLLHFVKESKQDESGMPNNRFLAERTGGTYSTLKVQPAELEDSGVYFCASSQDTGVPEAFFGQGTRLTVV.

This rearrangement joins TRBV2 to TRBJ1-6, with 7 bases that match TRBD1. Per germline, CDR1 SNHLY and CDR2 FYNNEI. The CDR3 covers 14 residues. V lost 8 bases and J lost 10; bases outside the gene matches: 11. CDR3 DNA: TGTGCCAGCGGGTTCTCCGGACAGGCCTCACCCCTCCACTTT. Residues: CASGFSGQASPLHF.

CDR3 DNA sequence: TGCGCCAGCAGTTGGCCAAAAGGGGCCGTGGAAGTTGAAGCTTTCTTT. This encodes CASSWPKGAVEVEAFF. The chain recombines TRBV5-1 with TRBJ1-1; D is perhaps TRBD1 (5 bases). Trimming shortened V by 5 bases and J by 7 bases, and 24 bases separated the two germline ends. The CDR3 covers 16 residues. Germline CDR1 reads SGHRS; CDR2 reads YFSETQ. Full variable domain (missing parts from reference TRBV5-1 and TRBJ1-1): KAGVTQTPRYLIKTRGQQVTLSCSPISGHRSVSWYQQTPGQGLQFLFEYFSETQRNKGNFPGRFSGRQFSNSRSEMNVSTLELGDSALYLCASSWPKGAVEVEAFFGQGTRLTVV.

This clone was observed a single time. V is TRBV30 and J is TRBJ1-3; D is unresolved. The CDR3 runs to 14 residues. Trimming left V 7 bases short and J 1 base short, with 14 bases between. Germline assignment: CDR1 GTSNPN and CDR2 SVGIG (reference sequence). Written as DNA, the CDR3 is TGTGCCTTCACTCCAGGACTTTCTGGAAACACCATATATTTT. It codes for CAFTPGLSGNTIYF.

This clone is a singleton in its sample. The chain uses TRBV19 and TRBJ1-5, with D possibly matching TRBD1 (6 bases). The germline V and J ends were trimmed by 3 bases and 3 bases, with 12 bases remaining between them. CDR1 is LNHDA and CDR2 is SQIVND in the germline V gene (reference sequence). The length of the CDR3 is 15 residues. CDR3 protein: CASSILGAYNQPQHF. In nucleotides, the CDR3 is TGTGCCAGTAGTATCTTGGGGGCCTACAATCAGCCCCAGCATTTT.

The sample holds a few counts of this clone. CDR3 amino acids: CGAGGGETQYF. CDR3 sequence (DNA): TGTGGAGCGGGGGGCGGAGAGACCCAGTACTTC. The V call is TRBV7-9, the J call TRBJ2-5; 9 bases match TRBD2. Looked up from germline, CDR1 is SEHNR and CDR2 is FQNEAQ (reference sequence). The CDR3 spans 11 residues.

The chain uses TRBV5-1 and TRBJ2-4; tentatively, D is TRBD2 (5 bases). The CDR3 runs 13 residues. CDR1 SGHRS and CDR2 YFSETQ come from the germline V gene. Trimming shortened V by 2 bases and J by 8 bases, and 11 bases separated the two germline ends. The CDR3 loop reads CASSLRSGDIQYF. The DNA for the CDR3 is TGCGCCAGCAGCTTAAGATCCGGGGACATTCAGTACTTC.

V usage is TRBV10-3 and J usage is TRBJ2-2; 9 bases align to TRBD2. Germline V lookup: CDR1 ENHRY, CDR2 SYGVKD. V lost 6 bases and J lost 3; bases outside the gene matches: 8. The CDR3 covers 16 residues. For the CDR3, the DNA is TGTGCCATCAGGAATAGCGGGGGCGCATACACCGGGGAGCTGTTTTTT. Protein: CAIRNSGGAYTGELFF.

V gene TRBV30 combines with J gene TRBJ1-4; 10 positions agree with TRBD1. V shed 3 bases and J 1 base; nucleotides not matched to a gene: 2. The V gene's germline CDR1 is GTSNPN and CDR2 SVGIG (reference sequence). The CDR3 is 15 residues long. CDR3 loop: CAWRRDRGTNEKLFF. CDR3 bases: TGTGCCTGGAGGCGGGACAGGGGAACTAATGAAAAACTGTTTTTT.

CDR3 in amino acids: CASRRGNMNTEAFF. In nucleotides, the CDR3 is TGTGCCAGCAGACGGGGGAATATGAACACTGAAGCTTTCTTT. The J gene is TRBJ1-1, the V gene TRBV27; a weak D match, TRBD1 (5 bases). CDR3 size: 14 residues. V was clipped by 6 bases and J by 0 bases, with 11 bases between them. Germline V gives CDR1 MNHEY, CDR2 SMNVEV (reference sequence).

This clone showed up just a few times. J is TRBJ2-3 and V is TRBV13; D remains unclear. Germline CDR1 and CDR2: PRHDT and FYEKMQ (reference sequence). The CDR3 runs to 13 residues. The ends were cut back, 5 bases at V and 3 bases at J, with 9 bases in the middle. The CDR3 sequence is CASSVRTTDTQYF. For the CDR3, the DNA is TGTGCCAGCAGCGTAAGAACTACAGATACGCAGTATTTT.

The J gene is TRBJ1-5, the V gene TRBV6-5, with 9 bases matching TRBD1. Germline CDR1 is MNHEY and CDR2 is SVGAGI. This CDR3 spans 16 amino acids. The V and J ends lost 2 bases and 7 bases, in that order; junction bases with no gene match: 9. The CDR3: CASSYTGTGLDQPQHF. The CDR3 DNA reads TGTGCCAGCAGTTACACCGGGACAGGGTTAGACCAGCCCCAGCATTTT.

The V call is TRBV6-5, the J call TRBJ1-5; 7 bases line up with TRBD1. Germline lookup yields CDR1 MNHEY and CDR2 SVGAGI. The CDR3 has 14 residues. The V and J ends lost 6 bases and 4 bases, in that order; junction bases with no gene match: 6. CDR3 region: CASRVKGANQPQHF. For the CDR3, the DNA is TGTGCCAGCAGGGTAAAGGGGGCGAATCAGCCCCAGCATTTT.

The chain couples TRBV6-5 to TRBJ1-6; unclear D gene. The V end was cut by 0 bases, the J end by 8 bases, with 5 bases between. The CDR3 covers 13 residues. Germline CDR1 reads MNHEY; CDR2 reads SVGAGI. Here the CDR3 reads CASSYSADSPLHF. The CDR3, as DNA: TGTGCCAGCAGTTACTCTGCGGATTCACCCCTCCACTTT.

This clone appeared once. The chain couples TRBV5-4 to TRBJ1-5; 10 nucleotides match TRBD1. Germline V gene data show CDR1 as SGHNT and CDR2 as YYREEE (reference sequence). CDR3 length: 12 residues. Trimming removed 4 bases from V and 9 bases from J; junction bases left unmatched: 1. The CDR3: CASSGDRGPQHF. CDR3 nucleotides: TGTGCCAGCAGCGGGGACAGGGGGCCCCAGCATTTT.

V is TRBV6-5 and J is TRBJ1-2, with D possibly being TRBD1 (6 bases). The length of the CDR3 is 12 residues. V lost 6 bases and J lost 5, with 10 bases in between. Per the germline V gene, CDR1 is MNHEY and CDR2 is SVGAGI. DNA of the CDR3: TGTGCCAGCAGGGAGGGGGGGTATGGCTACACCTTC. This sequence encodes CASREGGYGYTF.

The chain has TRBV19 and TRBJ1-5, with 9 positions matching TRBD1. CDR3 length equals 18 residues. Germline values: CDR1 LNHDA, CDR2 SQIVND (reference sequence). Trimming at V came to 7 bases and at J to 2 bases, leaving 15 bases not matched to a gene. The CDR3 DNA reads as TGTGCCAGTAAAAAGGGAGGGACAGGGCCTCTTGGCAATCAGCCCCAGCATTTT. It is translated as CASKKGGTGPLGNQPQHF.

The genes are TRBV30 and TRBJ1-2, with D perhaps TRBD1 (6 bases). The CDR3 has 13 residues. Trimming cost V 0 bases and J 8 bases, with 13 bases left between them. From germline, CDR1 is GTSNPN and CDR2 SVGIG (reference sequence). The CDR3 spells CAWSVQGSYGYTF. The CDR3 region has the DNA TGTGCCTGGAGTGTACAGGGAAGCTACGGCTACACCTTC.

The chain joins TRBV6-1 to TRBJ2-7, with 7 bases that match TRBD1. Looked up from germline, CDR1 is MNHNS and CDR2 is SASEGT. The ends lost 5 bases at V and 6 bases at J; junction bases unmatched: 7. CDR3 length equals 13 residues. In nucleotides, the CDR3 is TGTGCCAGCAGTACCGGGACAGTAGGCGAGCAGTACTTC. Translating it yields CASSTGTVGEQYF.